Following are 11 T cell receptor beta chains from one sample sequenced in a study of cytomegalovirus exposure and HLA in healthy donors. This PCR relied on a set of 60 Vbeta primers and 13 Jbeta primers. The assay was immunoSEQ multiplex PCR, and TCRdb's table has in-frame clones only and misses some. The sample holds roughly 93,000 clones, around three quarters seen once. Sequenced: PBMCs. Source of these receptors: a young man in good health and CMV-seronegative.

The rearrangement joins TRBV11-3 to TRBJ2-1, with a tentative D call TRBD1 (5 bases). The germline V gene has CDR1 SGHNT and CDR2 YENEEA. The CDR3 sequence is 16 residues long. The V end was cut by 4 bases, the J end by 0 bases, with 13 bases between. The CDR3 loop is CASSWGHVSSYNEQFF. CDR3 coding DNA: TGTGCCAGCAGCTGGGGCCACGTGAGCTCCTACAATGAGCAGTTCTTC.

This chain uses TRBV10-1 with TRBJ2-1, with D tentatively TRBD2 (5 bases). The CDR3 has 19 residues. Per the germline V gene, CDR1 is WNHNN and CDR2 is SYGVQD (reference sequence). V was trimmed by 5 bases and J by 1 base, leaving 24 bases between them. CDR3 residues: CASSPRRYKAPGSYNEQFF. The DNA of the CDR3 is TGCGCCAGCAGTCCAAGACGATACAAGGCCCCGGGGTCCTACAATGAGCAGTTCTTC.

CDR3: CASSLEPGSYEQYF. CDR3 coding DNA: TGCGCCAGCAGCTTGGAGCCCGGCTCCTACGAGCAGTACTTC. V gene TRBV5-1 combines with J gene TRBJ2-7; D uncertain. Germline values: CDR1 SGHRS, CDR2 YFSETQ. Trimming took off 0 bases at V and 0 bases at J, with 7 bases between the two ends. CDR3 length: 14 amino acids.

The chain couples TRBV11-3 to TRBJ2-1; the match to TRBD2 covers 9 bases. CDR1 SGHNT and CDR2 YENEEA come from the germline V gene. CDR3 size: 16 residues. V lost 5 bases, J lost 0 bases, and 5 bases stayed unmatched. CDR3 DNA: TGTGCCAGCAGCAAGTTAGCGGGAGTCTCCTACAATGAGCAGTTCTTC. Residues: CASSKLAGVSYNEQFF. The full variable domain, completed using reference TRBV11-3 and TRBJ2-1, is EAGVVQSPRYKIIEKKQPVAFWCNPISGHNTLYWYLQNLGQGPELLIRYENEEAVDDSQLPKDRFSAERLKGVDSTLKIQPAELGDSAVYLCASSKLAGVSYNEQFFGPGTRLTVL.

This clone was found once. The CDR3 DNA is TGTGCCAGCAGTTACAAGACAGGATCTAACTATGGCTACACCTTC. It is translated as CASSYKTGSNYGYTF. This sequence joins TRBV6-5 and TRBJ1-2, with a possible D match to TRBD1 (6 bases). The V and J ends lost 2 bases and 0 bases respectively, with 10 bases between them. CDR3 length: 15 amino acids. Germline lookup yields CDR1 MNHEY and CDR2 SVGAGI.

The V and J genes are TRBV7-8 and TRBJ1-1, with a weak D call TRBD1 (6 bases). The V and J ends lost 0 bases and 0 bases respectively, with 17 bases between them. Germline loops: CDR1 SGHVS, CDR2 FQNEAQ. The CDR3 sequence is 18 residues long. CDR3 nucleotide sequence: TGTGCCAGCAGCTTAGCAAGTCAGGGGCCCTTGATGAACACTGAAGCTTTCTTT. Amino acids: CASSLASQGPLMNTEAFF.

The chain recombines TRBV5-4 with TRBJ2-2, with 7 bases that match TRBD1. V was clipped by 0 bases and J by 5 bases; unmatched bases: 10. This CDR3 has 17 residues. Germline values: CDR1 SGHNT, CDR2 YYREEE (reference sequence). This CDR3 is CASSLAGPGQKTGELFF. The CDR3 region has the DNA TGTGCCAGCAGCTTGGCGGGACCGGGACAGAAGACCGGGGAGCTGTTTTTT.

Details on this clone: Its ends do not fully match the called genes, so a read error is possible. This chain joins TRBV7-9 and TRBJ2-7; tentatively, D is TRBD2 (5 bases). This CDR3 is built from 14 residues. Looked up from germline, CDR1 is SEHNR and CDR2 is FQNEAQ (reference sequence). CDR3 bases: TGTTCCAGCAGCCCCCTCGGGGAGCGAGACGAGCAGTACTTC. Translation: CSSSPLGERDEQYF.

The sample holds many counts of this clone. The rearrangement links TRBV2 to TRBJ1-1, with 7 bases lining up with TRBD1. The CDR3 is 14 residues long. Germline V gives CDR1 SNHLY, CDR2 FYNNEI. V gave up 7 bases and J gave up 4 bases; unmatched junction bases: 9. This CDR3 reads CASNLATGATEAFF. DNA of the CDR3: TGTGCCAGCAACTTAGCCACAGGGGCCACTGAAGCTTTCTTT.

In this sample, this clone turned up once. CDR3 in DNA: TGTGCCAGCAGGGCCGATAATTCTGGGGCCAACGTCCTGACTTTC. Its translation is CASRADNSGANVLTF. The chain has TRBV2 and TRBJ2-6; D unresolved. Germline CDR1 is SNHLY and CDR2 is FYNNEI. With 6 bases removed from V and 1 base from J, the gap between germline ends came to 10 bases. This CDR3 is built from 15 residues.

The genes are TRBV7-6 and TRBJ2-5; D might be TRBD2 (6 bases). CDR1 and CDR2 (germline): SGHVS, FNYEAQ. The CDR3 loop spans 14 amino acids. Trimming stripped 1 base from V and 5 bases from J, with 11 bases between. Written as DNA, the CDR3 is TGTGCCAGCAGCTTAGAAGCGGCGGGGGAGACCCAGTACTTC. Translated, it gives CASSLEAAGETQYF.